This T cell receptor (beta chain) was sequenced for a study of shared clonotypes between healthy human individuals. Across the whole study: Per donor, CD8 memory used one plate, CD8 naive used two, CD4 memory used three and CD4 naive used three.

The CDR3 is made up of 17 amino acids. The junction had 10 bases not matched to a gene; V was cut back by 2 bases and J by 2 bases. The germline V gene has CDR1 MDHEN and CDR2 SYDVKM. Genomic DNA belonging to each subset was distributed in equal measure over several immunoSEQ plates. Data came from immunoSEQ multiplex PCR; TCRdb stores just in-frame clones and leaves some out. This sample has around 2.1 million clones, with 85% to 95% found just once. The naive CD8 subset, CD45RO-negative cells positively selected for CCR7, excluded terminally differentiated effector memory CD45RA+ cells. The sequencing input was naive CD8+ T cells from PBMCs. The chain recombines TRBV28 with TRBJ2-7; the match to TRBD2 covers 9 bases. The sequence was obtained from a man aged 18 to 35 in good health. Some clones in this sample may be carry-over from other donors' samples. The CDR3 DNA reads as TGTGCCAGCAGTTTAAGTGCTTTGTCTAGCGGGACCTACGAGCAGTACTTC. This translates into CASSLSALSSGTYEQYF.